The entry below describes one T cell receptor (beta chain). Its antigen remains unknown. The data originate from a study of cytomegalovirus exposure and HLA in healthy donors. Looking at the study overall: Out of 150 million to 200 million T cells, an earlier analysis found 117 million unique TCR beta sequences in total. Study findings and constraints: Earlier analysis found most TCR beta V segments productive about 87% or about 30% of the time. As was reported, the classifier diagnosed cytomegalovirus status with high specificity and sensitivity.

It was with 60 Vbeta and 13 Jbeta primers that the PCR ran. TCRdb keeps only in-frame clones here, not all; method: immunoSEQ multiplex PCR. The sample records some 150,000 clones, approximately 80% being singletons. Donors counted as nominally healthy when sampled, yet unrecorded immune exposures were likely. This TCR derives from a man between 35 and 55 years old in good health and CMV-seropositive. Material: PBMCs.

CDR3 nucleotide sequence: TGCAGCGTAAAAGGGGCGGGGGCGGATGGCTACACCTTC. Residues: CSVKGAGADGYTF. The rearrangement joins TRBV29-1 to TRBJ1-2; possibly TRBD1 for D (6 bases). The germline V gene has CDR1 SQVTM and CDR2 ANQGSEA. This CDR3 has 13 amino acids. Trimming cost V 6 bases and J 6 bases, with 17 bases left between them.